This T cell receptor beta chain is drawn from a study of cytomegalovirus exposure and HLA in healthy donors listed by TCRdb under 2017. Context from the whole study: An earlier analysis of several hundred of the donors reported 276 Gb of sequence data and around 110 million unique TCR beta sequences obtained from roughly 170 million T cells. Four to six DR-DQ haplotypes were handled as single units for association and clustering, since linkage in the cohort was strong. In addition to the first cohort of approximately 650 subjects, a separate validation cohort of 120 different subjects was used. Alongside the repertoire data, information on donor age, sex, ethnicity and CMV serostatus was compiled. The study used immunosequencing to profile the T cell repertoires of 666 subjects and linked those repertoires to cytomegalovirus serostatus. Approximately 310 gigabases of sequencing data and tens of millions of unique TCR sequences were included in an early release covering 550 to 800 HLA-typed donors. Both class I and class II loci were covered by HLA typing, at four-digit resolution. The aim of the study was to test whether cataloging public T cell receptors could identify signatures of past pathogen exposure. To study patterns of TCR occurrence, a later analysis re-analyzed previously published TCR beta repertoires from around 700 donors and added high-resolution HLA genotyping. To decide whether each TCR beta V gene segment behaved as functional or pseudogenic, an earlier analysis of approximately 620 of the donors relied on high-throughput TCR beta sequencing. Genome-wide SNP genotypes for about 65% of the 666 donors were used in a later genetic analysis, which treated that subset as a discovery cohort. Rather than drawing on any new phenotypic data, the later analysis identified candidate immune exposures from TCR beta sequences and the way those sequences occurred across donors. Every repertoire in the discovery cohort had been generated on one and the same sequencing platform. The number of donors typed differed by locus, with roughly 629-640 for A, B, C, DRB1 and DQB1, roughly 520 for DQA1, 600 to 610 for DPA1, and some 440 for DPB1. To predict cytomegalovirus infection status, the study combined high-throughput TCR immunosequencing, statistical association of individual TCRs with disease status, and machine learning. The genetic ancestry cluster associated with self-reported Caucasian donors included roughly four fifths of the roughly 390 genotyped donors. On average, 235,054 unique TCR beta nucleotide sequences were sequenced per donor among 398 genotyped donors of the cohort, with roughly 18% of those sequences being non-productive.

In the germline V gene (reference sequence), CDR1 corresponds to SEHNR and CDR2 to FQNEAQ. Its CDR3 holds 14 amino acids, cysteine through phenylalanine. Just CDR3 DNA is preserved here, 42 bases in frame from base 1. V has 5 bases trimmed and J has 4 bases trimmed; junction bases matching no gene number 5. The receptor library was made with the immunoSEQ multiplex PCR assay. A mixture of 60 forward primers for TCR Vbeta segments and 13 reverse primers for TCR Jbeta segments was used in the multiplex PCR. The CDR3 region of rearranged TCR beta genes was amplified from genomic DNA with a multiplex PCR assay. The amplified TCR beta libraries were sequenced on the Illumina HiSeq System as 87-base-pair reads. Concerning the study's data processing: In a later analysis, roughly 80 million unique TCR beta chains were counted across the approximately 670 repertoires, and roughly 11 million of these chains were shared by at least two donors. Raw reads were error-corrected and collapsed into unique sequences by a nearest-neighbor algorithm in which closely related sequences were merged to remove PCR and sequencing errors. To assign V, D and J gene segments, CDR3 sequences were aligned to IMGT reference sequences. For a sequence to be retained, a match of at least six nucleotides was required to both a V gene segment and a J gene segment. A rearrangement counted as productive if the CDR3 had no stop codons and remained in frame with V and J, and every other rearrangement counted as non-productive. Following IMGT convention, CDR3 was defined as the stretch from the second conserved V-encoded cysteine up to the conserved J-encoded phenylalanine. In an earlier analysis of 587 of the donors, sequences lacking an unambiguous match to a single V gene segment were excluded. In an earlier analysis of some 590 of the donors, a V segment was called functional when productive rearrangements were above 56.7%, and segregating when the standard deviation between donors exceeded 5%. A statistical classification framework was built to diagnose cytomegalovirus status from the catalog of TCR beta chain sequences. A later analysis assigned V and J genes by comparing TCR nucleotide sequences with IMGT/GENE-DB human TR gene sequences. Using the TCRdist pipeline, a later analysis assigned CDR3 sequences along with most-parsimonious VDJ recombination scenarios. In a later analysis, each TCR beta chain was defined by its CDR3 amino acid sequence together with its V-gene family, and reads without a unique V-gene family were excluded. To address suspected cross-contamination and a sequencing artifact, a later analysis removed under 600 highly shared, low-generation-probability nucleotide sequences. A later analysis calculated a clonal expansion index for each public chain from normalized within-repertoire ranks of inferred template counts. In a later analysis, generation probabilities were computed using a VDJ recombination model fitted to out-of-frame rearrangements, and the results were checked against IGoR. Hypergeometric tests were used in a later analysis to score TCR-TCR, TCR-HLA and TCR-CMV co-occurrence, with a repertoire-size bias correction applied to the TCR pairs. In a later analysis, false discovery rates were estimated by permuting HLA or CMV assignments 20 times. In a later analysis, co-occurring TCRs were grouped using DBSCAN, and TCRdist sequence similarity was added for clustering within HLA-allele-positive subsets. Repertoires with fewer than 30,000 or more than 120,000 public chains, plus five repertoires with anomalous nucleotide sharing, were excluded from co-occurrence clustering. The table was pulled from immuneACCESS by TCRdb, which kept in-frame rearrangements only. Such tables lose some clones; where checked, under half of the loss comes from unresolved V genes, and the rest has no known cause. That table supplies the V and J calls and clone size; D and trimming were determined from the DNA. This sample's listing comprises approximately 92,000 clones. The ten largest clonotypes hold 3% to 4% of the sample.

Note on this clone: There is no known antigen for this receptor.

Broader findings and caveats from the paper: This cohort had only TCR beta chains sequenced, and the lack of alpha or paired-chain data limited which features could be detected. In a later analysis, the rate of TCR association differed among HLA loci, with DRB1 alleles having the most associated TCRs and HLA-C alleles having the fewest. A further reported finding was that TCR beta sequences accurately predicted the HLA-A and HLA-B alleles for most subjects in the first cohort. The authors suggested that the approach could potentially be generalized to other disease states and immunological phenotypes. The only immune exposure information available for the cohort was CMV serostatus. When HLA alleles, especially DR and DQ, strongly co-occurred, attributing TCR associations to individual alleles was difficult. Several of the top co-occurrence clusters appeared to be linked to parvovirus B19, influenza, CMV and Epstein-Barr virus, according to a later analysis. In a later genetic analysis, fewer N-insertions in productive TCRs were reported among donors in an Asian-associated ancestry cluster than the roughly 700-donor mean. A later analysis found that HLA-associated TCR beta chains were more clonally expanded and had lower generation probabilities than equally common non-associated chains. The sequencing pipeline was judged likely to have produced a cluster of highly shared sequence variants as a technical artifact. A total of around 150 TCR beta chains were listed by the study as associated with cytomegalovirus. A few of the identified cytomegalovirus-associated TCR beta chains were confirmed in vitro to be specific for cytomegalovirus antigens. Linkage disequilibrium might explain the correlated functional status among segregating V segments, but an unknown experimental factor could not be excluded. A later analysis found that most CMV-associated TCR beta chains appeared HLA-restricted, with HLA associations seemingly driven largely by CMV exposure. Roughly uniform sequencing depth across donors was assumed in presence/absence analyses, although this assumption may not hold. Because HLA typing was missing for some donors at each locus, association tests included only the typed subset. V-gene and J-gene trimming of TCR beta chains was associated with a missense DCLRE1C variant in a later genetic analysis, and the association was replicated in an independent cohort. In a later analysis, some 18,000 TCR beta sequences were associated with specific HLA alleles at a false discovery rate of 0.05. Because counts were too low, about 15 rarely observed V segments, including chromosome 9 orphons, were left out of the earlier analysis of 500 to 750 of the donors. Because the 87-base-pair reads could not distinguish some IMGT-functional V segments, including TRBV6-2 and TRBV6-3, those segments were excluded. Broadly in line with IMGT annotations, most TCR beta V segments showed up in productive rearrangements about 87% or about 30% of the time in an earlier analysis of 587 of the donors. The classifier was reported to diagnose cytomegalovirus status with high specificity and sensitivity in both the original cohort and the validation cohort. Across donors, most TCR sequences were observed very rarely, whereas some public TCRs were present in many individuals.

In total, 666 healthy bone marrow donors made up the cohort. At the time of sampling, all cohort members were nominally healthy, though unrecorded immune exposures were likely present. The donor was CMV seronegative and was included in the group of 352 seronegative cohort members. Each donor provided a peripheral blood sample, and peripheral blood mononuclear cells were used for TCR beta sequencing. Genomic DNA extraction from the blood cell samples was performed with the Qiagen DNeasy Blood Extraction Kit. The receptor comes from a woman in her thirties in good health and CMV-seronegative. Sequenced sample: PBMCs. The chain couples TRBV7-9 to TRBJ1-3; 7 central bases correspond to TRBD1. This receptor has the CDR3 CASSPTGAGNTIYF. The DNA reads TGTGCCAGCAGCCCCACAGGGGCCGGAAACACCATATATTTT.